The present TCR beta chain was sequenced within a study of T-cell reconstitution after alpha-beta-depleted transplantation in children listed by TCRdb under 2016. About the study as a whole: The study quantitatively tracked T-cell immune reconstitution after TCRalphabeta/CD19-depleted allogeneic hematopoietic cell transplantation in children using TCR repertoire profiling.

The germline ends are 13 bases apart after V is trimmed by 0 bases and J by 3 bases. The CDR3 has 15 amino acids, counting the end cysteine and phenylalanine. The kept DNA is CDR3 alone, 45 bases in frame from the first base. For CDR1 and CDR2, the germline V gene (reference sequence) lists SGHKS and YYEKEE. The sample's treatment or condition, from its label and the paper: allogeneic hematopoietic cell transplantation with graft depleted of TCRalphabeta T cells and CD19 B cells. The children who served as transplant recipients had been given grafts of TCRalphabeta/CD19-depleted allogeneic hematopoietic cells. The receptor library was made with PCR. Sequenced using an Illumina HiSeq 2500. TCR library preparation used molecular barcoding, with unique molecular identifiers applied to normalize quantification of the TCRbeta repertoire. TCRdb's own reprocessing of the public reads used fastp at Q25 and MiXCR and kept productive beta chains. All rows with the same CDR3 protein become a single entry with the most common DNA and genes. This sample lists hundreds of thousands of distinct CDR3 sequences; around 16% were detected once. Just over 40% of the sample rests with the top ten.

This clonotype has more than one count but fewer than ten. No antigen is known for it. Base quality data are lacking; no much larger clone is found one base away. Study-wide conclusions, independent of this receptor: The apparently early recovery of alphabetaT-cell counts about two months after transplant reportedly depended on only several hundred rapidly expanded clones that came from non-depleted graft cells. The frequencies of hyperexpanded clones fell over the following months, and after one year, T-cell counts and TCRbeta diversity were mostly attributed to newly produced T cells. In some patients, high TCRbeta diversity at day 60 was attributed to recipient T cells and intrathymic progenitors that had survived conditioning.

The V and J segments used are TRBV5-5 and TRBJ2-7, with TRBD1 as a weak D call on 6 bases. The receptor was isolated from a male patient under 10 years old who had a stem cell transplant for acute lymphoblastic leukemia, so the T cells may come from the graft donor. The specimen was PBMCs, mostly from graft donor cells, collected 360 days after TCRalphabeta/CD19-depleted stem cell transplant. The CDR3 loop reads CASSLGGGLDYEQYF. The sequenced DNA is TGTGCCAGCAGCTTGGGAGGGGGTTTGGACTACGAGCAGTACTTC.